This T cell receptor (beta chain) stems from a study of T cell responses to AZD1222 COVID-19 vaccine. The CDR3 runs 15 residues. Germline loops: CDR1 KGHDR, CDR2 SFDVKD. The V and J ends lost 3 bases and 1 base respectively, with 10 bases between them. For this clone: The antigen remains undetermined.

Profiled with immunoSEQ multiplex PCR; TCRdb holds only in-frame clones, not every one. The repertoire holds about 100,000 clones, with roughly 84% as singletons. Regarding the study as a whole: Reportedly, nearly half the spike-specific TCRs target unmutated variant regions. The donor group comprised mostly white British people and more females; the analysis possibly underestimated clonal diversity. Repertoire sampling occurred only after the peak T cell response. Spike-specific TCR repertoires showed rising breadth and depth after two AZD1222 doses.

The V call is TRBV24-1, the J call TRBJ2-3; either TRBD1 or TRBD2 may supply D (7 bases each). The clonotype comes from an adult in good health. The source was peripheral blood, collected on day 0 of AZD1222 vaccination. The CDR3 here is CATSDQGGGTDTQYF. The CDR3 DNA reads TGTGCCACCAGTGATCAGGGGGGGGGCACAGATACGCAGTATTTT.